Listed here are 24 T cell receptor beta chains from one sample, sequenced in a study of cytomegalovirus exposure and HLA in healthy donors. Use of 60 Vbeta and 13 Jbeta primers characterized the PCR. Sequencing was performed with immunoSEQ multiplex PCR; in TCRdb, only in-frame clones are kept and a portion is missing. The repertoire holds under 150,000 clones, with about three quarters as singletons. The sequenced material came from PBMCs. These TCRs come from a middle-aged woman in good health and CMV-seronegative.

The rearrangement joins TRBV2 to TRBJ2-7, with 7 bases matching TRBD1. Germline assignment: CDR1 SNHLY and CDR2 FYNNEI. This CDR3 contains 14 residues. J was trimmed by 2 bases and V by 7 bases; bases with no gene match: 8. The CDR3 DNA sequence: TGTGCCAGCATCGAAAACAGGGGCGCCTACGAGCAGTACTTC. This codes for CASIENRGAYEQYF.

The gene calls are TRBV7-9 and TRBJ2-1, with a possible D match to TRBD2 (5 bases). CDR1 and CDR2 from the germline V gene are SEHNR and FQNEAQ (reference sequence). V lost 2 bases to trimming and J lost 7 bases, with 6 bases between them. The CDR3 is made up of 12 amino acids. In DNA, the CDR3 is TGTGCCAGCAGCTTAACTAGTAATGAGCAGTTCTTC. Its protein is CASSLTSNEQFF.

J is TRBJ2-1 and V is TRBV7-8; D remains unclear. The CDR3 is made up of 17 amino acids. CDR1 is SGHVS, CDR2 FQNEAQ, per germline. The germline V and J ends were trimmed by 5 bases and 0 bases, with 17 bases remaining between them. The CDR3 DNA reads as TGTGCCAGCAGCCTTTTAGTTGATCTCGGCTCCTACAATGAGCAGTTCTTC. This translates into CASSLLVDLGSYNEQFF.

This clone was observed a handful of times. The chain recombines TRBV28 with TRBJ2-1, with a possible D match to TRBD1 (6 bases). CDR1 and CDR2 from the germline V gene are MDHEN and SYDVKM. The V and J ends lost 2 bases and 14 bases respectively, with 10 bases between them. This CDR3 comprises 11 residues. CDR3 DNA sequence: TGTGCCAGCAGTTTAAACAGGGCGAAGTTCTTC. Residues: CASSLNRAKFF.

The chain joins TRBV6-5 to TRBJ1-3; D unresolved. The length of the CDR3 is 16 residues. Trimming left V 2 bases short and J 3 bases short, with 14 bases between. Germline CDR1 reads MNHEY; CDR2 reads SVGAGI. CDR3 protein: CASSYAGASGGNTIYF. CDR3 sequence (DNA): TGTGCCAGCAGTTACGCGGGTGCCTCGGGTGGAAACACCATATATTTT.

There are a few counts of this clone. The genes are TRBV6-5 and TRBJ1-2, with 9 bases aligning to TRBD1. V lost 5 bases to trimming and J lost 9 bases; unmatched junction nucleotides: 10. The CDR3 spans 14 residues. Germline assignment: CDR1 MNHEY and CDR2 SVGAGI. DNA for the CDR3: TGTGCCAGCAGTGAACCCGGGACAGGGTGGCGCTACACCTTC. The encoded protein is CASSEPGTGWRYTF.

The DNA for the CDR3 is TGTGCCAGCAGCTTAGCCGGGGACAGACAAAATCAGCCCCAGCATTTT. Protein product: CASSLAGDRQNQPQHF. The rearrangement links TRBV7-9 to TRBJ1-5; 7 bases agree with TRBD1. The ends lost 0 bases at V and 4 bases at J; junction bases unmatched: 6. This CDR3 spans 16 amino acids. Germline V CDR1 and CDR2: SEHNR, FQNEAQ (reference sequence).

The table lists this clone with a count of one. V usage is TRBV20-1 and J usage is TRBJ2-5, with D tentatively TRBD1 (5 bases). Germline V gene sequence: CDR1 DFQATT, CDR2 SNEGSKA (reference sequence). V lost 4 bases, J lost 5 bases, and 8 bases lay in between. CDR3 length equals 11 residues. The CDR3 DNA is TGCAGTGCTACAGGGAAGGAGACCCAGTACTTC. This translates into CSATGKETQYF.

In this sample, this clone turned up a few times. The chain uses TRBV18 and TRBJ2-7; 11 bases match TRBD2. The V and J ends lost 0 bases and 6 bases, in that order; junction bases with no gene match: 1. Germline-derived CDR1 and CDR2 are KGHSH and LQKENI. The CDR3 is 14 amino acids. CDR3 nucleotide sequence: TGTGCCAGCTCACCACCGGGACTAGCGGCCGAGCAGTACTTC. Its translation is CASSPPGLAAEQYF.

The rearrangement links TRBV18 to TRBJ1-3, with D unclear. CDR1 and CDR2 (germline): KGHSH, LQKENI. The ends were cut back, 1 base at V and 0 bases at J, with 10 bases in the middle. The CDR3 is 16 amino acids. In nucleotides, the CDR3 is TGTGCCAGCTCACCACTCGGCAGGAACTCTGGAAACACCATATATTTT. Amino acids: CASSPLGRNSGNTIYF.

The J gene is TRBJ1-1, the V gene TRBV10-1; D perhaps matches TRBD1 (5 bases). The CDR3 sequence is 14 residues long. Germline V gives CDR1 WNHNN, CDR2 SYGVQD (reference sequence). Trimming took off 7 bases at V and 4 bases at J, with 16 bases between the two ends. CDR3 region: CASTPGGSSTEAFF. For the CDR3, the DNA is TGCGCCAGCACCCCCGGGGGGTCAAGCACTGAAGCTTTCTTT.

This clone occurred a few times. V usage is TRBV28 and J usage is TRBJ2-1; possibly TRBD1 for D (6 bases). V shed 5 bases and J shed 6 bases, with 20 bases lying between them. The CDR3 sequence is 16 residues long. Germline V gene lookup returns CDR1 MDHEN and CDR2 SYDVKM. As DNA, the CDR3 is TGTGCCAGCAGTCGGTCCGGGACACCCTCACCCAATGAGCAGTTCTTC. It encodes CASSRSGTPSPNEQFF. Drawing the rest from reference TRBV28 and TRBJ2-1, the complete variable domain is DVKVTQSSRYLVKRTGEKVFLECVQDMDHENMFWYRQDPGLGLRLIYFSYDVKMKEKGDIPEGYSVSREKKERFSLILESASTNQTSMYLCASSRSGTPSPNEQFFGPGTRLTVL.

This clone was seen a single time. This chain links TRBV18 with TRBJ2-2, with 7 nucleotides matching TRBD2. Trimming cost V 4 bases and J 5 bases; bases outside gene matches: 4. The CDR3 totals 14 residues. In germline, CDR1 is KGHSH, CDR2 LQKENI. The CDR3 loop is CASSRGGATGELFF. CDR3 coding DNA: TGTGCCAGCTCACGCGGGGGAGCGACCGGGGAGCTGTTTTTT.

The rearrangement links TRBV7-9 to TRBJ2-7; 9 bases fit TRBD2. The germline gives CDR1 SEHNR, CDR2 FQNEAQ (reference sequence). This CDR3 spans 16 amino acids. With V trimmed by 5 bases and J by 4 bases, 12 bases remained unmatched. The CDR3 DNA sequence: TGTGCCAGCAGCCTGACTAGCGGCCGCTCTGTGTACGAGCAGTACTTC. Its translation: CASSLTSGRSVYEQYF. Variable domain in full (rest from reference TRBV7-9 and TRBJ2-7): DTGVSQNPRHKITKRGQNVTFRCDPISEHNRLYWYRQTLGQGPEFLTYFQNEAQLEKSRLLSDRFSAERPKGSFSTLEIQRTEQGDSAMYLCASSLTSGRSVYEQYFGPGTRLTVT.

The rearrangement uses TRBV28 and TRBJ1-2; 9 bases fit TRBD1. V lost 8 bases, J lost 4 bases, and 2 bases stayed unmatched. CDR1 is MDHEN and CDR2 is SYDVKM in the germline V gene. This CDR3 region has 12 residues. CDR3 DNA sequence: TGTGCCAGCGCGACAGGGGGCTATGGCTACACCTTC. Translation gives CASATGGYGYTF.

To note about this clone: At one of its ends the junction is not consistent with the germline gene, which may arise from a read error. The chain carries TRBV27 and TRBJ1-5; no reliable D call. There are 9 residues in the CDR3. The germline CDR1 and CDR2 sequences are MNHEY and SMNVEV (reference sequence). In nucleotides, the CDR3 is TGTGCCAGCAGTTCTACGGTCGAGTTT. Translated: CASSSTVEF.

The chain employs TRBV4-2 and TRBJ2-3, with TRBD2 matching over 8 bases. Per the germline V gene, CDR1 is LGHNA and CDR2 is YNFKEQ. The CDR3 totals 15 residues. With V trimmed by 0 bases and J by 5 bases, 4 bases remained unmatched. In nucleotides, the CDR3 is TGTGCCAGCAGCCAAGAAGTCCTAGCGGGAGATACGCAGTATTTT. Amino acid sequence: CASSQEVLAGDTQYF.

V usage is TRBV7-2 and J usage is TRBJ2-1; D call uncertain. This CDR3 is built from 14 residues. The germline V gene has CDR1 SGHTA and CDR2 FQGNSA. Trimming stripped 5 bases from V and 3 bases from J, with 11 bases between. CDR3 loop: CASSPSRFYNEQFF. In DNA, the CDR3 is TGTGCCAGCAGCCCCTCTAGATTCTACAATGAGCAGTTCTTC.

The chain links TRBV6-6 to TRBJ2-1; D perhaps matches TRBD2 (6 bases). Germline lookup yields CDR1 MNHNY and CDR2 SVGAGI (reference sequence). V lost 6 bases and J 10 bases, leaving 10 bases between the germline ends. The CDR3 spans 11 residues. For the CDR3, the DNA is TGTGCCAGCAGGGGGAGGATCGAGCAGTTCTTC. Protein product: CASRGRIEQFF.

J is TRBJ1-4 and V is TRBV7-3; 8 bases align to TRBD1. Germline CDR1 SGHTA, CDR2 FQGTGA. This CDR3 has 15 amino acids. V gave up 5 bases and J gave up 7 bases; unmatched junction bases: 9. This CDR3 reads CASSKQGAPGEKLFF. In nucleotides, the CDR3 is TGTGCCAGCAGCAAGCAGGGGGCGCCTGGTGAAAAACTGTTTTTT. The entire variable domain, with the rest obtained from reference TRBV7-3 and TRBJ1-4, is as follows: GAGVSQTPSNKVTEKGKYVELRCDPISGHTALYWYRQSLGQGPEFLIYFQGTGAADDSGLPNDRFFAVRPEGSVSTLKIQRTERGDSAVYLCASSKQGAPGEKLFFGSGTQLSVL.

The gene calls are TRBV13 and TRBJ2-1; tentatively, D is TRBD2 (7 bases). Trimming stripped 5 bases from V and 8 bases from J, with 25 bases between. CDR3 length equals 17 residues. Germline CDR1 is PRHDT and CDR2 is FYEKMQ (reference sequence). The CDR3 DNA sequence: TGTGCCAGCAGCATCCACCCGGGGGGCTACGGATTCTATGAGCAGTTCTTC. Its protein product is CASSIHPGGYGFYEQFF. Using reference TRBV13 and TRBJ2-1 for the parts outside the CDR3, the full variable domain is AAGVIQSPRHLIKEKRETATLKCYPIPRHDTVYWYQQGPGQDPQFLISFYEKMQSDKGSIPDRFSAQQFSDYHSELNMSSLELGDSALYFCASSIHPGGYGFYEQFFGPGTRLTVL.

The table lists this clone with a count of one. This chain links TRBV28 with TRBJ2-3, with D possibly TRBD2 on 6 matching bases. The V end lost 5 bases, the J end lost 0 bases, and 27 bases lay between the germline ends. CDR3 length: 20 amino acids. Germline V CDR1 and CDR2: MDHEN, SYDVKM. In DNA form, the CDR3 reads TGTGCCAGCAGTACCCGGGACTGGGGACCATACGACCCCAGCACAGATACGCAGTATTTT. It encodes CASSTRDWGPYDPSTDTQYF.

V is TRBV5-1 and J is TRBJ2-7; D unclear. The CDR3 runs to 12 residues. CDR1 is SGHRS, CDR2 YFSETQ, per germline. With 0 bases removed from V and 2 bases from J, the gap between germline ends came to 3 bases. Here the CDR3 DNA reads TGCGCCAGCAGCTTGGGCGCCTACGAGCAGTACTTC. Encoded protein: CASSLGAYEQYF.

The chain links TRBV7-2 to TRBJ2-1; TRBD2 is a possible D gene (7 bases). The germline V gene has CDR1 SGHTA and CDR2 FQGNSA. V was clipped by 2 bases and J by 8 bases, with 13 bases between them. The length of the CDR3 is 14 residues. The CDR3 bases are TGTGCCAGCAGCTTAAGGGGGGGGATCCATGAGCAGTTCTTC. Protein sequence: CASSLRGGIHEQFF. Complete variable domain (other parts from reference TRBV7-2 and TRBJ2-1): GAGVSQSPSNKVTEKGKDVELRCDPISGHTALYWYRQSLGQGLEFLIYFQGNSAPDKSGLPSDRFSAERTGGSVSTLTIQRTQQEDSAVYLCASSLRGGIHEQFFGPGTRLTVL.